Following are 20 T cell receptor beta chains from one sample sequenced in a study of technical replicates of blood from a handful of donors. Profiling relied on immunoSEQ multiplex PCR, and the TCRdb table lists in-frame clones only, not all of them. Found here are about 81,000 clones, under 97% of them singletons; the top ten hold 0.36%. Sequenced input: T cells isolated from PBMCs. The receptors derive from a human donor in good health.

V gene TRBV27 combines with J gene TRBJ2-1; 8 positions agree with TRBD1. Germline trimming cut 4 bases from V and 1 base from J; bases unmatched to any gene: 3. This CDR3 region has 15 residues. The germline gives CDR1 MNHEY, CDR2 SMNVEV (reference sequence). CDR3 in amino acids: CASSSRTGSYNEQFF. The DNA of the CDR3 is TGTGCCAGCAGTTCCCGGACAGGGTCCTACAATGAGCAGTTCTTC.

The chain couples TRBV7-3 to TRBJ2-3, with D possibly being TRBD1 (6 bases). V gave up 5 bases and J gave up 2 bases, with 11 bases separating them. There are 14 residues in the CDR3. Per the germline V gene, CDR1 is SGHTA and CDR2 is FQGTGA. The CDR3 here is CASSQGQITDTQYF. CDR3 nucleotide sequence: TGTGCCAGCAGCCAGGGGCAGATCACAGATACGCAGTATTTT. The variable domain in full, completed from reference TRBV7-3 and TRBJ2-3, reads GAGVSQTPSNKVTEKGKYVELRCDPISGHTALYWYRQSLGQGPEFLIYFQGTGAADDSGLPNDRFFAVRPEGSVSTLKIQRTERGDSAVYLCASSQGQITDTQYFGPGTRLTVL.

V is TRBV5-4 and J is TRBJ1-1, with D perhaps matching TRBD1 (5 bases). The CDR3 consists of 11 residues. Deletions cut 7 bases from V and 8 bases from J, with 12 bases between. Germline loops: CDR1 SGHNT, CDR2 YYREEE (reference sequence). The CDR3 protein is CASYVGAEAFF. In DNA form, the CDR3 reads TGTGCCAGCTATGTTGGGGCAGAAGCTTTCTTT.

The gene calls are TRBV27 and TRBJ2-7, with no clear D. Germline assignment: CDR1 MNHEY and CDR2 SMNVEV (reference sequence). This CDR3 spans 12 amino acids. V lost 2 bases and J 3 bases, leaving 5 bases between the germline ends. CDR3 sequence: CASSLRLYEQYF. Written as DNA, the CDR3 is TGTGCCAGCAGTTTACGACTCTACGAGCAGTACTTC.

This clone showed up just once. The V gene is TRBV7-8, the J gene TRBJ1-4; D remains ambiguous. This CDR3 is built from 15 residues. V was shortened by 6 bases and J by 6 bases, with 17 bases between the two germline ends. The germline CDR1 and CDR2 sequences are SGHVS and FQNEAQ. The CDR3 reads CASRSSRTDYEKLFF. CDR3 in DNA: TGTGCCAGCAGATCTAGTAGAACTGACTATGAAAAACTGTTTTTT.

The chain combines TRBV28 with TRBJ2-4; a weak D match, TRBD2 (5 bases). The CDR3 consists of 14 residues. Germline CDR1 MDHEN, CDR2 SYDVKM. Trimming stripped 6 bases from V and 0 bases from J, with 9 bases between. As DNA, the CDR3 is TGTGCCAGCAGCGTGGAGGTAGCCAAAAACATTCAGTACTTC. It codes for CASSVEVAKNIQYF.

This chain joins TRBV11-2 and TRBJ1-1; tentatively, D is TRBD1 (6 bases). Germline loops: CDR1 SGHAT, CDR2 FQNNGV. The CDR3 runs 12 residues. V gave up 5 bases and J gave up 7 bases, with 11 bases separating them. CDR3 coding DNA: TGTGCCAGCAGCGCCTTCAGGGGTGAAGCTTTCTTT. As protein: CASSAFRGEAFF.

The V gene is TRBV4-1, the J gene TRBJ2-3, with a tentative D call TRBD2 (6 bases). The CDR3 consists of 17 residues. Germline V gene lookup returns CDR1 MGHRA and CDR2 YSYEKL. Between the trimmed V and J ends, which lost 3 bases and 0 bases, there was a span of 16 bases. The CDR3 reads CASSQSPSGTSTDTQYF. CDR3 DNA sequence: TGCGCCAGCAGCCAGTCACCTTCCGGGACTAGCACAGATACGCAGTATTTT.

The J gene is TRBJ1-4, the V gene TRBV9; no definite D call. Trimming shortened V by 4 bases and J by 2 bases, and 18 bases separated the two germline ends. Germline V lookup: CDR1 SGDLS, CDR2 YYNGEE. The CDR3 is 17 amino acids. CDR3 in amino acids: CASSSRERSGTNEKLFF. The CDR3 DNA reads TGTGCCAGCAGCTCCCGGGAAAGAAGTGGGACTAATGAAAAACTGTTTTTT.

The rearrangement joins TRBV5-6 to TRBJ2-2, with 7 bases fitting TRBD1. There are 15 residues in the CDR3. CDR1 and CDR2 from the germline V gene are SGHDT and YYEEEE. V shed 2 bases, J shed 2 bases, and the junction held 3 bases outside the gene matches. CDR3 bases: TGTGCCAGCAGCTTAAACAGGGGAAACACCGGGGAGCTGTTTTTT. Translating it yields CASSLNRGNTGELFF.

On this clone: In this CDR3 the conserved last residue, phenylalanine or tryptophan, is missing, so a read error is likely. It is unclear where the CDR3 begins or ends on the DNA, so no DNA is shown, and the CDR3 is as TCRdb lists it. This chain connects TRBV28 to TRBJ2-7; the table's TRBD2 call for D was not verified on the DNA. The CDR3 totals 11 residues, both ends included. The germline gives CDR1 MDHEN, CDR2 SYDVKM. The CDR3 sequence: CASRSPAGTAL.

This clone has just one count. The rearrangement uses TRBV10-3 and TRBJ2-1; 11 bases are a match to TRBD1. The CDR3 loop spans 15 amino acids. Germline CDR1 and CDR2: ENHRY and SYGVKD. J was trimmed by 7 bases and V by 4 bases; bases with no gene match: 6. The CDR3, as DNA: TGTGCCATCAGTGGAACCGGGACAGGGGGGAATGAGCAGTTCTTC. It yields the protein CAISGTGTGGNEQFF.

The V and J genes are TRBV9 and TRBJ2-3; TRBD2 aligns across 8 bases. The CDR3 loop spans 16 amino acids. In germline, CDR1 is SGDLS, CDR2 YYNGEE. V was clipped by 3 bases and J by 6 bases; unmatched bases: 12. CDR3: CASSAHSGTSADTQYF. CDR3 sequence (DNA): TGTGCCAGCAGCGCCCATAGCGGGACGTCGGCGGATACGCAGTATTTT.

CDR3 in DNA: TGTGCCAGCCTTGTCGGAAACACCATATATTTT. The encoded protein is CASLVGNTIYF. The rearrangement joins TRBV7-9 to TRBJ1-3; D gene ambiguous. This CDR3 contains 11 residues. Looked up from germline, CDR1 is SEHNR and CDR2 is FQNEAQ (reference sequence). V shed 8 bases and J shed 4 bases, with 6 bases lying between them.

The CDR3 coding sequence is TGTGCCAGCAGCAAACCTAGAGCTGGGGCCAACGTCCTGACTTTC. It is translated as CASSKPRAGANVLTF. The chain is built from TRBV28 and TRBJ2-6; no clear D gene. The CDR3 is 15 residues long. Germline V gives CDR1 MDHEN, CDR2 SYDVKM. V was pared by 6 bases and J by 2 bases, with 11 bases between.

The rearrangement uses TRBV5-8 and TRBJ2-1; 10 nucleotides agree with TRBD2. Trimming cost V 4 bases and J 5 bases; bases outside gene matches: 9. Germline V gene lookup returns CDR1 SGHTS and CDR2 YDEGEE. The CDR3 covers 16 residues. CDR3: CASSREPGLANNEQFF. Written as DNA, the CDR3 is TGTGCCAGCAGCCGTGAACCGGGACTAGCGAACAATGAGCAGTTCTTC. The variable domain in full, with the rest retrieved from reference TRBV5-8 and TRBJ2-1, is EAGVTQSPTHLIKTRGQQATLRCSPISGHTSVYWYQQALGLGLQFLLWYDEGEERNRGNFPPRFSGRQFPNYSSELNVNALELEDSALYLCASSREPGLANNEQFFGPGTRLTVL.

This clone has only one observation. This chain joins TRBV7-6 and TRBJ1-1; tentatively, D is TRBD1 (5 bases). Trimming removed 4 bases at V and 3 bases at J, with 15 bases between. The germline V gene has CDR1 SGHVS and CDR2 FNYEAQ. CDR3 length: 15 amino acids. CDR3 sequence reads: CASSWGAGVDTEAFF. The CDR3 DNA follows: TGTGCCAGCAGCTGGGGCGCGGGGGTCGACACTGAAGCTTTCTTT.

The chain couples TRBV7-3 to TRBJ1-4; no definite D call. Trimming took 1 base from V and 8 from J, leaving 14 bases between them. Per the germline V gene, CDR1 is SGHTA and CDR2 is FQGTGA. This CDR3 contains 15 residues. CDR3 sequence: CASSLMAGEGEKLFF. The CDR3 DNA is TGTGCCAGCAGCTTAATGGCCGGGGAGGGCGAAAAACTGTTTTTT.

The gene calls are TRBV9 and TRBJ1-2; TRBD1 aligns across 8 bases. This CDR3 has 12 residues. CDR1 is SGDLS, CDR2 YYNGEE, per germline. V was clipped by 5 bases and J by 5 bases; unmatched bases: 2. This chain's CDR3 is CASRGQGYGYTF. The DNA of the CDR3 is TGTGCCAGCAGAGGACAGGGATATGGCTACACCTTC.

V and J are TRBV27 and TRBJ2-7; 8 positions match TRBD1. Germline-derived CDR1 and CDR2 are MNHEY and SMNVEV (reference sequence). There are 17 residues in the CDR3. Trimming removed 2 bases from V and 0 bases from J; junction bases left unmatched: 9. The CDR3 sequence is CASSLGPHRGSSYEQYF. CDR3 DNA: TGTGCCAGCAGTTTAGGGCCTCACAGGGGGTCCTCCTACGAGCAGTACTTC.